These T cell receptor beta chains were read from a single sample in a study of shared clonotypes between healthy human individuals. Some clones are missing from TCRdb's copy, which holds only in-frame ones; the method was immunoSEQ multiplex PCR. The data hold hundreds of thousands of clones, with 95% to 98% observed a single time. Material for sequencing was naive CD8+ T cells sorted from blood. The receptors come from a young man in good health. Each CDR3 is given with its conserved first and last residue. A D gene is named only where the DNA matches it firmly. The size field is filled for only some rows; it gives once, few, many or a size class.

abundance	v_gene	len	j_gene	d_gene	CDR3nt	CDR3aa
-	TRBV7-9	18	TRBJ2-1	TRBD2	TGTGCCAGCAGCTTAGAGGAGACTAGCGGAATCTCCTACAATGAGCAGTTCTTC	CASSLEETSGISYNEQFF
-	TRBV27	15	TRBJ2-3	TRBD1	TGTGCCAGCAGTACCCGGGACAGGGGTGCAGATACGCAGTATTTT	CASSTRDRGADTQYF
-	TRBV6-5	15	TRBJ2-2	-	TGTGCCAGCAGTTACTCGAGGCTGGACTTCGGGGAGCTGTTTTTT	CASSYSRLDFGELFF
once	TRBV18	18	TRBJ2-2	TRBD2	TGTGCCAGCTCACCTAGCGGGGCGGTGAGAACGAACACCGGGGAGCTGTTTTTT	CASSPSGAVRTNTGELFF
-	TRBV5-1	13	TRBJ2-5	-	TGCGCCAGCAGCTTGGGTAGGGCGGAGACCCAGTACTTC	CASSLGRAETQYF
-	TRBV7-9	15	TRBJ1-5	-	TGTGCCAGCAGCTTAGGTCAGGGGCTCCACCAGCCCCAGCATTTT	CASSLGQGLHQPQHF
-	TRBV2	16	TRBJ2-5	TRBD2	TGTGCCAGCAGCTCTGATGGACTAGCGGCACAAGAGACCCAGTACTTC	CASSSDGLAAQETQYF
-	TRBV6-5	15	TRBJ2-1	TRBD2	TGTGCCAGCAGAATAGCGGGATCATTTGGCGATGAGCAGTTCTTC	CASRIAGSFGDEQFF
few	TRBV7-9	13	TRBJ2-7	-	TGTGCCAGCAGCCCCCGGGACGGCTACGAGCAGTACTTC	CASSPRDGYEQYF
-	TRBV7-9	14	TRBJ1-1	-	TGTGCCAGCAGCTTAAGCAGTTCGGGCACTGAAGCTTTCTTT	CASSLSSSGTEAFF
-	TRBV30	11	TRBJ2-3	-	TGTGCCTGGGATTCCACAGATACGCAGTATTTT	CAWDSTDTQYF
-	TRBV28	14	TRBJ1-2	-	TGTGCCAGCAGTTTATGGCCAGGTCACTATGGCTACACCTTC	CASSLWPGHYGYTF
-	TRBV19	13	TRBJ2-1	-	TGTGCCAGTAGTATCGAACGCTACAATGAGCAGTTCTTC	CASSIERYNEQFF
-	TRBV7-9	12	TRBJ2-7	TRBD1	TGTGCCAGCAGCTACGACAGGGGGGGACAGTACTTC	CASSYDRGGQYF
-	TRBV7-9	15	TRBJ2-1	-	TGTGCCAGCAGTCCGTTGGTAGCGGAGCACAATGAGCAGTTCTTC	CASSPLVAEHNEQFF
-	TRBV7-9	15	TRBJ2-1	TRBD1	TGTGCCAGCAGCACGCCGGACAGGGACTACAATGAGCAGTTCTTC	CASSTPDRDYNEQFF
-	TRBV7-9	14	TRBJ1-1	-	TGTGCCAGCAGCCATTTTCTGGCAGGGGAGGTTGCTTTCTTT	CASSHFLAGEVAFF
-	TRBV11-2	12	TRBJ2-1	-	TGTGCCAGCAGCTTTAGGGGGGTTGGAGGGTTCTTC	CASSFRGVGGFF
-	TRBV19	13	TRBJ1-5	-	TGTGCCAGTTTCGGGGATAGCAATCAGCCCCAGCATTTT	CASFGDSNQPQHF
once	TRBV18	15	TRBJ2-2	-	TGTGCCAGCTCACCAAAGGACAGACTCACCGGGGAGCTGTTTTTT	CASSPKDRLTGELFF
-	TRBV6-5	15	TRBJ1-1	TRBD1	TGTGCCAGCAGTTACACGGGACAGGGGAACACTGAAGCTTTCTTT	CASSYTGQGNTEAFF
-	TRBV27	14	TRBJ2-7	-	TGTGCCAGCAGCTTGGGACGCCTTGGCTACGAGCAGTACTTC	CASSLGRLGYEQYF
-	TRBV11-3	16	TRBJ2-2	-	TGTGCCAGCAGCCATAGAGGACTTTCAAACACCGGGGAGCTGTTTTTT	CASSHRGLSNTGELFF
once	TRBV7-9	15	TRBJ2-3	TRBD2	TGTGCCAGCAGCTTAATCGGGACTAGTACAGATACGCAGTATTTT	CASSLIGTSTDTQYF
once	TRBV19	13	TRBJ2-7	-	TGTGCCAGTAGTCGGGATGGCGCCTACGAGCAGTACTTC	CASSRDGAYEQYF
-	TRBV7-9	16	TRBJ2-7	TRBD1	TGTGCCAGCAGCCCCCTCTCCGGGACAGGGTTCTACGAGCAGTACTTC	CASSPLSGTGFYEQYF
-	TRBV4-1	16	TRBJ1-1	-	TGCGCCAGCAGCCTCCAGGGGTGGGCCGCGAACACTGAAGCTTTCTTT	CASSLQGWAANTEAFF
-	TRBV7-2	16	TRBJ2-4	-	TGTGCCAGCAGCGAACGGAGCTCTGGGTCCAAAAACATTCAGTACTTC	CASSERSSGSKNIQYF
-	TRBV6-6	14	TRBJ1-5	-	TGTGCCAGCAGCTTAGAGGGAGGCAATCAGCCCCAGCATTTT	CASSLEGGNQPQHF
-	TRBV7-2	17	TRBJ1-3	-	TGTGCCAGCAGCACGCCGGGAAGGCTTTCCTCTGGAAACACCATATATTTT	CASSTPGRLSSGNTIYF
-	TRBV19	15	TRBJ2-1	TRBD2	TGTGCCAGTAGTATGGGGACTAGCGGGAGCAATGAGCAGTTCTTC	CASSMGTSGSNEQFF
-	TRBV4-1	16	TRBJ2-7	-	TGCGCCAGCAGCCAGGCTACCGGAGTGCCCTCCTACGAGCAGTACTTC	CASSQATGVPSYEQYF
once	TRBV9	15	TRBJ1-3	-	TGTGCCAGCAGCGTAGACCTGAGCTCTGGAAACACCATATATTTT	CASSVDLSSGNTIYF
-	TRBV18	16	TRBJ2-5	TRBD2	TGTGCCAGCTCACCACAGATGGCGGGAGCCCAAGAGACCCAGTACTTC	CASSPQMAGAQETQYF
-	TRBV4-1	16	TRBJ2-1	TRBD2	TGCGCCAGCAGCCAAGATGAACTAGCGGGAGCCTATGAGCAGTTCTTC	CASSQDELAGAYEQFF
once	TRBV11-2	13	TRBJ2-1	-	TGTGCCAGCAGCTCCCCTGGGCGGCATGAGCAGTTCTTC	CASSSPGRHEQFF
-	TRBV5-8	17	TRBJ2-2	-	TGTGCCAGCAGCTTGGGTCTCGCTATGGTGAACACCGGGGAGCTGTTTTTT	CASSLGLAMVNTGELFF